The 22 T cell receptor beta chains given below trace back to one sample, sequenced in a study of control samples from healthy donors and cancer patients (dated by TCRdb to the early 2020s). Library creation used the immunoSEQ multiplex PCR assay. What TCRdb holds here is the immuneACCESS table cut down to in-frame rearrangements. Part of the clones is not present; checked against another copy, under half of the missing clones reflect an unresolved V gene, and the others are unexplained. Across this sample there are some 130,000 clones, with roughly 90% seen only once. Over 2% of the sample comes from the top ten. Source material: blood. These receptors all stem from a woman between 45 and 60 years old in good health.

The DNA of the CDR3 is TGTGCCTGGGAACAGGGGAAAGGGCGCTACACCTTC. Residues: CAWEQGKGRYTF. This chain links TRBV30 with TRBJ1-2, with TRBD1 identical over 7 bases. V dropped 5 bases and J dropped 9; count of bases not matched to a gene: 9. This CDR3 has 12 residues. Germline V lookup: CDR1 GTSNPN, CDR2 SVGIG (reference sequence). Full variable domain (missing parts from reference TRBV30 and TRBJ1-2): SQTIHQWPATLVQPVGSPLSLECTVEGTSNPNLYWYRQAAGRGLQLLFYSVGIGQISSEVPQNLSASRPQDRQFILSSKKLLLSDSGFYLCAWEQGKGRYTFGSGTRLTVV.

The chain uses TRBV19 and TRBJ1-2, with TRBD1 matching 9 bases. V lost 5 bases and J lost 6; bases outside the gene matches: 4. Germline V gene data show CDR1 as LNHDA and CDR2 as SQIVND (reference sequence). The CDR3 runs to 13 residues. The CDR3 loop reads CASSWDRANGYTF. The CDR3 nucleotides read TGTGCCAGTAGTTGGGACAGGGCCAATGGCTACACCTTC.

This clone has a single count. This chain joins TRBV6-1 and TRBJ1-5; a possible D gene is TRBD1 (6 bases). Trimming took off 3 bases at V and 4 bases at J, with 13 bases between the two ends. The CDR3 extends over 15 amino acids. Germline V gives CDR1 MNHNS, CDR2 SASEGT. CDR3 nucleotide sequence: TGTGCCAGCAGTGATGGGGGGCCAGGGAATCAGCCCCAGCATTTT. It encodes CASSDGGPGNQPQHF.

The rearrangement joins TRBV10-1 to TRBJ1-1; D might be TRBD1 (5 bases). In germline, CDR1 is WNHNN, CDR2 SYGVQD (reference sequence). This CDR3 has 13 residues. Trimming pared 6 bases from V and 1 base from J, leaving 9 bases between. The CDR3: CASRPGPNTEAFF. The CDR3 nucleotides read TGCGCCAGCAGACCGGGGCCGAACACTGAAGCTTTCTTT.

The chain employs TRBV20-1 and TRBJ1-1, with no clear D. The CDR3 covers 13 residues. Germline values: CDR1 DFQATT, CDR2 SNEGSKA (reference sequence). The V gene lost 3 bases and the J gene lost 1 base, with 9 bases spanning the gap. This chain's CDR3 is CSASLNSNTEAFF. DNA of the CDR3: TGCAGTGCTAGTTTAAATTCGAACACTGAAGCTTTCTTT.

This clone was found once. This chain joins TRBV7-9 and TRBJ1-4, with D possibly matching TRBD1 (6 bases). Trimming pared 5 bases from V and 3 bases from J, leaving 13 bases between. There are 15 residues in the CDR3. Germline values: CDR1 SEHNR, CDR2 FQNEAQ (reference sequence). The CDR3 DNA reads TGTGCCAGCAGCCGAAGCCAGGGGTCTAATGAAAAACTGTTTTTT. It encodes CASSRSQGSNEKLFF.

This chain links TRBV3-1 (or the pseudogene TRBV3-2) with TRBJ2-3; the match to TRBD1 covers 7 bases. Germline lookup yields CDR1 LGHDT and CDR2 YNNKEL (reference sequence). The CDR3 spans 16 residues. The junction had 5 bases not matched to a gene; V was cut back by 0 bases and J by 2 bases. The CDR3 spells CASSQEGQKPTDTQYF. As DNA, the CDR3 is TGTGCCAGCAGCCAAGAGGGACAGAAGCCCACAGATACGCAGTATTTT.

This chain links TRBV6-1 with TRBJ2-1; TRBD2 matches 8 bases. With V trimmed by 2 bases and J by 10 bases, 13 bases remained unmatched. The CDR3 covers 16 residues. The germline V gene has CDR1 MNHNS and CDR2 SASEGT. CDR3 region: CASSEKLGGGNFEQFF. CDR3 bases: TGTGCCAGCAGTGAAAAGTTGGGCGGGGGGAACTTCGAGCAGTTCTTC.

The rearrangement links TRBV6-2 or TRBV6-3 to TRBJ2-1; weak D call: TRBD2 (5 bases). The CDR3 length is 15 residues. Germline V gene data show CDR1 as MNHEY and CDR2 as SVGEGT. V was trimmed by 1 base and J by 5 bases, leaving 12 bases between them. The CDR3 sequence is CASSYFVGADNEQFF. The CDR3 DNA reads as TGTGCCAGCAGTTACTTCGTAGGAGCGGACAATGAGCAGTTCTTC.

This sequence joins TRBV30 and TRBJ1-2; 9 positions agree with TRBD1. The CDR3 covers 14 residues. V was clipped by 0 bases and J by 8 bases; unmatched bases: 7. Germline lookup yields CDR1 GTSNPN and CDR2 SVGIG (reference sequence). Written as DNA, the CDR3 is TGTGCCTGGAGTGTCATACAGGGGGCGGCCGGCTACACCTTC. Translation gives CAWSVIQGAAGYTF. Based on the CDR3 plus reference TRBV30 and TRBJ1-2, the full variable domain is SQTIHQWPATLVQPVGSPLSLECTVEGTSNPNLYWYRQAAGRGLQLLFYSVGIGQISSEVPQNLSASRPQDRQFILSSKKLLLSDSGFYLCAWSVIQGAAGYTFGSGTRLTVV.

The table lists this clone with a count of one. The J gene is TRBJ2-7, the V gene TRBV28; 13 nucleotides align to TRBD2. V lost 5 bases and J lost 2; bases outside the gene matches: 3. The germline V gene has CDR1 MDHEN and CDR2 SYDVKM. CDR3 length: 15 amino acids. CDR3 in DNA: TGTGCCAGCAGTCTGGGGACTAGCGGGGCCTACGAGCAGTACTTC. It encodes CASSLGTSGAYEQYF.

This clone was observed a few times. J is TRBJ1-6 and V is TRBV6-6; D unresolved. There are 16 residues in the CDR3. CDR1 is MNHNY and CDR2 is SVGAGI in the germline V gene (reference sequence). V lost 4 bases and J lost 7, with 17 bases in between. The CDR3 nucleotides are TGTGCCAGCAGTTCCACGCAAGGCCCCGGGAATTCACCCCTCCACTTT. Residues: CASSSTQGPGNSPLHF.

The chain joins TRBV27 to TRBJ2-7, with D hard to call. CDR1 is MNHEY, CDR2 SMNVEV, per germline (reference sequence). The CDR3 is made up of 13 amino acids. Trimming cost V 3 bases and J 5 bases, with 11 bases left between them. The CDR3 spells CASSFSSENEQYF. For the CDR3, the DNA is TGTGCCAGCAGTTTCTCTAGTGAAAACGAGCAGTACTTC.

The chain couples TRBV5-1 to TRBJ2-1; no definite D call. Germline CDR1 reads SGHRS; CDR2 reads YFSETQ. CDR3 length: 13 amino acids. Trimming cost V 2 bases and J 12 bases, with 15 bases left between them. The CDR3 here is CASSLSEDGRQFF. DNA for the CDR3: TGCGCCAGCAGCTTATCAGAAGATGGTCGGCAGTTCTTC.

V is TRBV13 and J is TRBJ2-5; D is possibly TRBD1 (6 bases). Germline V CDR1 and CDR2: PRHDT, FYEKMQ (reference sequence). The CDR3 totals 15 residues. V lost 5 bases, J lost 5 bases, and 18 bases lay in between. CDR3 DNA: TGTGCCAGCAGCCCGGGACATCTTAAACTGGAGACCCAGTACTTC. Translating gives CASSPGHLKLETQYF.

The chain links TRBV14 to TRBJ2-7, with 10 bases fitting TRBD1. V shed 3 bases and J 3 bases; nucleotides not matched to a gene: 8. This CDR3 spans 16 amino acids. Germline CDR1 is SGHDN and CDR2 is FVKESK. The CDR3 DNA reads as TGTGCCAGCAGCCACTTACCGGGACAGGGGAGCTACGAGCAGTACTTC. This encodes CASSHLPGQGSYEQYF.

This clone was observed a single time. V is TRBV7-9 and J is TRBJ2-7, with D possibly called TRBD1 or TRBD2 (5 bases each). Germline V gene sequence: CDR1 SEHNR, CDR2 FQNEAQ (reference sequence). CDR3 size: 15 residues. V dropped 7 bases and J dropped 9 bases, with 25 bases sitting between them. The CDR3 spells CASINSGTIPTRQYF. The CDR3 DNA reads TGTGCCAGCATCAACTCCGGGACGATTCCTACGAGGCAGTACTTC.

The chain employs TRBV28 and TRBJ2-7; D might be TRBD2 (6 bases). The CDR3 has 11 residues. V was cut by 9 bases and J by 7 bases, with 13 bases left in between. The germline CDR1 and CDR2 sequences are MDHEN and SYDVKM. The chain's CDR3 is CASSQGGEQYF. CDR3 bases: TGTGCCAGTTCTCAGGGAGGAGAGCAGTACTTC. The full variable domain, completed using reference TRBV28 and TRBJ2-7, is DVKVTQSSRYLVKRTGEKVFLECVQDMDHENMFWYRQDPGLGLRLIYFSYDVKMKEKGDIPEGYSVSREKKERFSLILESASTNQTSMYLCASSQGGEQYFGPGTRLTVT.

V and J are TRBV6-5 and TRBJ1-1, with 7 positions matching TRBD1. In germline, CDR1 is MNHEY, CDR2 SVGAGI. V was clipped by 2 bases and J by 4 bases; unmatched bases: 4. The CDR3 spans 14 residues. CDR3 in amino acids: CASSYTPGGTEAFF. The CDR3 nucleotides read TGTGCCAGCAGTTACACCCCAGGGGGCACTGAAGCTTTCTTT.

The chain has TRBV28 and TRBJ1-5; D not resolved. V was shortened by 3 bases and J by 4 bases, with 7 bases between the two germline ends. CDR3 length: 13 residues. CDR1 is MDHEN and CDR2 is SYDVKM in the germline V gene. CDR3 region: CASSFPRNQPQHF. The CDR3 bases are TGTGCCAGCAGTTTCCCCAGAAATCAGCCCCAGCATTTT.

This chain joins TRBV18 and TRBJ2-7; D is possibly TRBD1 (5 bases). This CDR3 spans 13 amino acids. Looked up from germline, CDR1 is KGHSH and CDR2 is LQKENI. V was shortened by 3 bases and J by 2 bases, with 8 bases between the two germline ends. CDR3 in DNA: TGTGCCAGCTCACCCGACAGCCCCTACGAGCAGTACTTC. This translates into CASSPDSPYEQYF.

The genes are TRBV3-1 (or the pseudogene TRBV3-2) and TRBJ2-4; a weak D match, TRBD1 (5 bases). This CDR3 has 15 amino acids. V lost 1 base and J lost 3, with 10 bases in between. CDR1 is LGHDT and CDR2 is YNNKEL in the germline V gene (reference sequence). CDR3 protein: CASSQAPGNKNIQYF. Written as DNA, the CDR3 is TGTGCCAGCAGCCAAGCCCCAGGGAACAAAAACATTCAGTACTTC.